The 5 T cell receptor beta chains reported below all come from one sample, sequenced in a study of T cell responses to AZD1222 COVID-19 vaccine. Repertoires were generated with immunoSEQ multiplex PCR, while TCRdb's copy carries only in-frame clones and drops some. The sample yields 150,000 to 200,000 clones, almost 95% seen once. Source: peripheral blood, taken on day 0 of AZD1222 vaccination. All receptors derive from an adult in good health.

This clone was seen a handful of times. The rearrangement joins TRBV29-1 to TRBJ2-3; D gene ambiguous. The germline gives CDR1 SQVTM, CDR2 ANQGSEA. The CDR3 length is 11 residues. Trimming left V 2 bases short and J 6 bases short, with 6 bases between. For the CDR3, the DNA is TGCAGCGTTGAATGGTCCGATACGCAGTATTTT. The encoded protein is CSVEWSDTQYF.

This clone was seen a few times. The chain is built from TRBV6-2 or TRBV6-3 and TRBJ2-1; tentative D call: TRBD2 (5 bases). CDR3 size: 15 residues. Trimming shortened V by 4 bases and J by 0 bases, and 10 bases separated the two germline ends. CDR1 MNHEY and CDR2 SVGEGT come from the germline V gene. Here the CDR3 DNA reads TGTGCCAGCAGTTTTTGGGAGAGCTCCTACAATGAGCAGTTCTTC. Protein: CASSFWESSYNEQFF.

The chain combines TRBV27 with TRBJ1-1; 8 nucleotides line up with TRBD1. This CDR3 is 16 amino acids long. J gave up 1 base and V 5 bases, and 9 bases lay outside the gene matches. CDR1 and CDR2 from the germline V gene are MNHEY and SMNVEV (reference sequence). The CDR3 DNA follows: TGTGCCAGCAGTGGCGGACAGGGTAGGGCGAACACTGAAGCTTTCTTT. Translating it yields CASSGGQGRANTEAFF.

The gene calls are TRBV2 and TRBJ2-5; D may be TRBD1 (6 bases). V was cut by 8 bases and J by 2 bases, with 18 bases left in between. Germline loops: CDR1 SNHLY, CDR2 FYNNEI. The CDR3 is 15 residues long. CDR3 in DNA: TGTGCCAGCGTAAGACCAGGGGATTTACAAGAGACCCAGTACTTC. Its translation: CASVRPGDLQETQYF. The complete variable domain, with remaining parts taken from reference TRBV2 and TRBJ2-5, reads EPEVTQTPSHQVTQMGQEVILRCVPISNHLYFYWYRQILGQKVEFLVSFYNNEISEKSEIFDDQFSVERPDGSNFTLKIRSTKLEDSAMYFCASVRPGDLQETQYFGPGTRLLVL.

CDR3 protein: CASTPVSWETQYF. CDR3 DNA: TGTGCCAGCACCCCAGTCAGTTGGGAGACCCAGTACTTC. This chain joins TRBV28 and TRBJ2-5; D gene unclear. Germline V gene data show CDR1 as MDHEN and CDR2 as SYDVKM. Trimming removed 7 bases at V and 5 bases at J, with 14 bases between. The CDR3 length is 13 residues.